Shown below are 13 T cell receptor beta chains from a single sample sequenced in a study of metastatic and nonmetastatic thyroid tumors. Every patient underwent thyroid surgery untreated. With MiXCR, TCRdb called clones anew from the PCR reads. The table has 20,000 or so clones, approximately 23% seen once. The sample consisted of tumor tissue. The source of these receptors is a female donor with papillary thyroid cancer or a benign thyroid nodule (not recorded which). Some clones in this sample may be carry-over from other donors' samples.

The CDR3 sequence is CSANADRGQDEQYF. DNA for the CDR3: TGCAGTGCCAACGCTGACAGGGGGCAAGACGAGCAGTACTTC. The genes are TRBV20-1 and TRBJ2-7; TRBD1 matches at 10 bases. Germline V lookup: CDR1 DFQATT, CDR2 SNEGSKA (reference sequence). This CDR3 comprises 14 residues. J was trimmed by 5 bases and V by 6 bases; bases with no gene match: 10.

The table lists this clone with a few counts. The chain employs TRBV11-1 and TRBJ2-1; 8 bases line up with TRBD2. Germline V CDR1 and CDR2: SGHAT, FQDESV (reference sequence). The CDR3 has 16 residues. V lost 2 bases, J lost 1 base, and 4 bases stayed unmatched. Here the CDR3 DNA reads TGTGCCAGCAGCTTAACTCGCGGGGGGTCCTACAATGAGCAGTTCTTC. Its translation: CASSLTRGGSYNEQFF.

The chain carries TRBV28 and TRBJ1-2, with D perhaps matching TRBD1 (6 bases). The germline gives CDR1 MDHEN, CDR2 SYDVKM. The V and J ends lost 5 bases and 2 bases respectively, with 15 bases between them. The CDR3 extends over 15 amino acids. CDR3 in amino acids: CASSPQGIQNYGYTF. The CDR3 coding sequence is TGTGCCAGCAGTCCTCAGGGGATTCAGAACTATGGCTACACCTTC.

Remarks on this clone: A much bigger clone sits one base away, suggesting this may be a read error. This same CDR3 is encoded by further DNA sequences in the sample. The chain joins TRBV18 to TRBJ2-7, with 8 bases lining up with TRBD1. J lost 4 bases, V lost 6 bases, and 14 bases had no gene match. The CDR3 loop spans 16 amino acids. Germline V gene lookup returns CDR1 KGHSH and CDR2 LQKENI. The CDR3 sequence: CASSPQARGLGYEQYF. DNA for the CDR3: TGTGCCAGCTCGCCTCAGGCCAGGGGGCTTGGATACGAGCAGTACTTC.

The chain carries TRBV12-3 or TRBV12-4 and TRBJ2-3; 9 bases are a match to TRBD2. This CDR3 is 14 amino acids long. Unmatched junction bases numbered 8, after V lost 5 bases and J lost 8 bases. The CDR3 loop reads CASSKAGGEGTQYF. The CDR3 nucleotides read TGTGCCAGCAGTAAAGCGGGAGGCGAAGGTACGCAGTATTTT.

This clone was detected many times. The chain recombines TRBV5-1 with TRBJ1-1; tentative D call: TRBD1 (5 bases). V shed 0 bases and J shed 4 bases, with 10 bases lying between them. Per germline, CDR1 SGHRS and CDR2 YFSETQ. This CDR3 contains 14 residues. For the CDR3, the DNA is TGCGCCAGCAGCTTGGATGGGGGACGCACTGAAGCTTTCTTT. Protein sequence: CASSLDGGRTEAFF.

This clone counts as medium-sized (0.01 to 0.1%). The V and J genes are TRBV11-2 and TRBJ1-6; D is ambiguous. V lost 3 bases to trimming and J lost 8 bases, with 11 bases between them. This CDR3 region has 14 residues. CDR1 and CDR2 (germline): SGHAT, FQNNGV. CDR3 loop: CASSFRRVDSPLHF. The CDR3 bases are TGTGCCAGCAGCTTCCGGAGGGTGGATTCACCCCTCCACTTT.

A few counts support this clone. A much larger clone differs from this one at a single base, so this may be a read error. Other DNA sequences from this sample encode an identical CDR3 as well. V and J are TRBV6-1 and TRBJ2-1, with D perhaps TRBD2 (7 bases). The CDR3 extends over 15 amino acids. The germline gives CDR1 MNHNS, CDR2 SASEGT. This chain's CDR3 is CASNGGRLTTNGQFF. CDR3 DNA: TGTGCCAGCAACGGGGGGCGTCTCACGACAAATGGGCAGTTCTTC.

This clone has at least ten counts. V usage is TRBV20-1 and J usage is TRBJ1-1, with 7 bases aligning to TRBD1. The ends lost 2 bases at V and 3 bases at J; junction bases unmatched: 0. Germline CDR1 is DFQATT and CDR2 is SNEGSKA (reference sequence). The CDR3 is 12 residues long. The CDR3 spells CSARQGDTEAFF. The CDR3 coding sequence is TGCAGTGCTAGACAGGGGGACACTGAAGCTTTCTTT.

This clone was found many times. V is TRBV27 and J is TRBJ2-3; perhaps TRBD1 as D (5 bases). Trimming stripped 2 bases from V and 4 bases from J, with 16 bases between. The CDR3 covers 16 residues. The germline gives CDR1 MNHEY, CDR2 SMNVEV (reference sequence). This CDR3 is CASSLLAGLDSDTQYF. CDR3 DNA sequence: TGTGCCAGCAGTTTACTGGCAGGGTTAGACTCAGATACGCAGTATTTT.

This clone has more than one count but fewer than ten. The genes are TRBV20-1 and TRBJ1-2; D may be TRBD1 (6 bases). The CDR3 runs 15 residues. Germline values: CDR1 DFQATT, CDR2 SNEGSKA (reference sequence). V was trimmed by 6 bases and J by 5 bases, leaving 22 bases between them. CDR3 amino acids: CSADGLGGGMYGYTF. The CDR3 DNA is TGCAGTGCCGATGGCTTGGGAGGGGGAATGTATGGCTACACCTTC.

This clone turned up a few times. The same CDR3 arises from other DNA sequences in this sample as well. The genes are TRBV20-1 and TRBJ1-2; D gene ambiguous. The V end lost 3 bases, the J end lost 4 bases, and 15 bases lay between the germline ends. Germline V gives CDR1 DFQATT, CDR2 SNEGSKA (reference sequence). CDR3 size: 14 residues. CDR3 residues: CSARADGSPYGYTF. CDR3 nucleotides: TGCAGTGCTAGGGCGGACGGATCTCCCTATGGCTACACCTTC.

This clone was detected once. The chain uses TRBV11-2 and TRBJ2-1; no clear D. Trimming removed 4 bases from V and 4 bases from J, with 5 bases in between. This CDR3 is 12 amino acids long. CDR1 is SGHAT and CDR2 is FQNNGV in the germline V gene. The chain's CDR3 is CASSYSYNEQFF. CDR3 DNA: TGTGCCAGCAGCTATTCTTACAATGAGCAGTTCTTC. Variable domain in full (rest from reference TRBV11-2 and TRBJ2-1): EAGVAQSPRYKIIEKRQSVAFWCNPISGHATLYWYQQILGQGPKLLIQFQNNGVVDDSQLPKDRFSAERLKGVDSTLKIQPAKLEDSAVYLCASSYSYNEQFFGPGTRLTVL.